Sequencing of this T cell receptor (beta chain) was carried out in a study of Graves' ophthalmopathy and Graves' hyperthyroidism. Study summary: Hyperthyroidism counted as stable given no ophthalmopathy within 18 months of follow-up.

This clonotype was observed a handful of times. Antigen unknown. Regarding the study as a whole: At just under 71% sensitivity and 72.22% specificity, the model predicted progression of the ophthalmopathy. The majority of expanded thyroid clonotypes above 0.001 frequency also occurred in blood.

V shed 8 bases, J shed 0 bases, and the junction held 7 bases outside the gene matches. This CDR3 region has 15 residues. Looked up from germline, CDR1 is ENHRY and CDR2 is SYGVKD. Aged 18 to 65, the patients with hyperthyroidism had under 2 months' duration and were newly diagnosed. Amplification of the TCR beta CDR3 regions used RNA transcripts (as template). HTBI-primed first-round RT-PCR preceded second-round multiplex PCR. Using its own MiXCR run on the multiplex PCR reads, TCRdb lists one record per CDR3 protein. The table includes about 1.2 million distinct CDR3 sequences, less than 45% detected once.

The V call is TRBV10-3, the J call TRBJ1-5; 7 bases map to TRBD1. The specimen sequenced was peripheral blood or thyroid tissue (not recorded which). The clonotype comes from an adult man with Graves' hyperthyroidism. The CDR3 DNA follows: TGTGCCATCTCGGCCGGGACAGTTAGCAATCAGCCCCAGCATTTT. Amino acids: CAISAGTVSNQPQHF.